This T cell receptor beta chain was recorded in a study of T cell repertoires in cytomegalovirus infection. Study information: Both CMV infection and a matching HLA type were indicated by public TCR beta signatures. Study findings and constraints: Carriers of CMV plus the relevant HLA were identified by cumulative public TCR beta family frequency. The response measured ex vivo was dominated by TCR beta clonotypes (HLA-C-restricted and CMV-specific).

Germline V lookup: CDR1 SGHTA, CDR2 FQGTGA. This CDR3 has 14 residues. Trimming stripped 11 bases from V and 9 bases from J, with 23 bases between. Comments on this clonotype: What it recognizes is unknown.

A single record per CDR3 protein comes from TCRdb applying MiXCR to the reads. The data show 150,000 to 190,000 distinct CDR3 sequences, with around 22% seen just once and approximately 11% held by the top ten. The clonotype was recovered from a human donor in good health (CMV status not recorded). Some clones in this sample may be carry-over from other donors' samples. The specimen sequenced was PBMCs. The chain uses TRBV7-3 and TRBJ2-1; D might be TRBD2 (6 bases). The CDR3 is CAPRCRLEGIEQFF. CDR3 sequence (DNA): TGTGCCCCTCGTTGTAGACTAGAGGGTATTGAGCAGTTCTTC. Supplemented by reference TRBV7-3 and TRBJ2-1, the full variable domain reads GAGVSQTPSNKVTEKGKYVELRCDPISGHTALYWYRQSLGQGPEFLIYFQGTGAADDSGLPNDRFFAVRPEGSVSTLKIQRTERGDSAVYLCAPRCRLEGIEQFFGPGTRLTVL.